The present entry profiles one T cell receptor (beta chain) with its context. Antigen unknown. The same CDR3 is also encoded by other DNA sequences in this sample. Germline CDR1 and CDR2: MGHRA and YSYEKL. The germline V and J ends were trimmed by 0 bases and 4 bases, with 3 bases remaining between them. CDR3 length: 12 amino acids. The sample originates from a study of shared clonotypes between healthy human individuals. Study in general: Contributing individuals were two females and a few males aged 18 to 49. Findings and caveats of the study: The four-donor shared clonotypes exceeded non-shared clonotypes in generation probability, with non-shared ones scoring lower.

The naive CD8 fraction comprised CD45RO-negative cells positively selected for CCR7 and excluded terminally differentiated effector memory CD45RA+ cells. Only Caucasian adults living in Nashville, Tennessee made up the donor group. The assay ran at deep level. The repertoire was sequenced with immunoSEQ multiplex PCR; TCRdb's copy has only in-frame clones and lacks some. The sample shows about 2.1 million clones, over 85% of them seen only once. This receptor was obtained from a man aged 18 to 30 in good health. Some clones in this sample may be carry-over from other donors' samples. Sequences were obtained from naive CD8+ T cells from PBMCs. The V gene is TRBV4-1, the J gene TRBJ2-5; D remains ambiguous. CDR3 in DNA: TGCGCCAGCAGCCAAGATTTAGAGACCCAGTACTTC. Protein sequence: CASSQDLETQYF.